One sample yielded the 26 T cell receptor beta chains listed below, sequenced in a study of T cell repertoires in cytomegalovirus infection. TCRdb re-analysed the reads in MiXCR, keeping a single row per CDR3 protein. The data contain fewer than 200,000 distinct CDR3 sequences, 20% to 25% of them singletons. These receptors have no identified antigens. This specimen was CD8+ T cells from cultured PBMCs, taken from culture after CMV antigen stimulation. Receptors were obtained from a human donor in good health (CMV status not recorded). Some clones in this sample may be carry-over from other donors' samples.

This chain connects TRBV7-6 to TRBJ2-2; D ambiguous. Trimming removed 3 bases from V and 2 bases from J, with 4 bases in between. From germline, CDR1 is SGHVS and CDR2 FNYEAQ. This CDR3 is 13 amino acids long. The CDR3 DNA sequence: TGTGCCAGCAGCTTTTTTAACACCGGGGAGCTGTTTTTT. Translating gives CASSFFNTGELFF.

There are a few counts of this clonotype. The rearrangement uses TRBV7-2 and TRBJ1-1; D ambiguous. The germline CDR1 and CDR2 sequences are SGHTA and FQGNSA. The CDR3 runs to 17 residues. The V end was cut by 1 base, the J end by 4 bases, with 19 bases between. CDR3 region: CASSLGRYGSRTTEAFF. CDR3 in DNA: TGTGCCAGCAGCTTAGGGAGGTACGGTTCTCGTACCACTGAAGCTTTCTTT. The whole variable domain, filled in from reference TRBV7-2 and TRBJ1-1, reads GAGVSQSPSNKVTEKGKDVELRCDPISGHTALYWYRQSLGQGLEFLIYFQGNSAPDKSGLPSDRFSAERTGGSVSTLTIQRTQQEDSAVYLCASSLGRYGSRTTEAFFGQGTRLTVV.

There are a few counts of this clonotype. The chain joins TRBV10-2 to TRBJ1-5, with 9 bases matching TRBD1. Looked up from germline, CDR1 is WSHSY and CDR2 is SAAADI. This CDR3 region has 13 residues. V was clipped by 6 bases and J by 6 bases; unmatched bases: 3. CDR3 sequence: CASRQGAGQPQHF. In DNA, the CDR3 is TGCGCCAGCAGACAGGGGGCAGGTCAGCCCCAGCATTTT.

This chain connects TRBV4-1 to TRBJ2-5; TRBD1 or TRBD2 may be the D gene (7 bases each). V dropped 1 base and J dropped 5 bases, with 14 bases sitting between them. The CDR3 is 15 amino acids. Germline values: CDR1 MGHRA, CDR2 YSYEKL. The CDR3 nucleotides read TGCGCCAGCAGCCAAGGGCAGGGGGGGCGGGAGACCCAGTACTTC. Translation gives CASSQGQGGRETQYF.

V is TRBV6-2 or TRBV6-3 and J is TRBJ1-2, with D possibly matching TRBD1 (6 bases). The CDR3 has 18 residues. V lost 7 bases, J lost 2 bases, and 26 bases lay in between. Germline CDR1 is MNHEY and CDR2 is SVGEGT. DNA of the CDR3: TGTGCCAGCATTCCGGGGGGACACCTCCGACTAGGAAACTATGGCTACACCTTC. Translated, it gives CASIPGGHLRLGNYGYTF.

V gene TRBV6-2 or TRBV6-3 combines with J gene TRBJ1-5, with D perhaps matching TRBD1 (6 bases). The V end was cut by 5 bases, the J end by 5 bases, with 13 bases between. Germline values: CDR1 MNHEY, CDR2 SVGEGT. The CDR3 totals 14 residues. CDR3 bases: TGTGCCAGCAGTAGGGCAGGGGTTCATCAGCCCCAGCATTTT. Protein sequence: CASSRAGVHQPQHF.

This clonotype turned up a few times. The V and J genes are TRBV7-9 and TRBJ2-7; 11 bases are a match to TRBD2. CDR1 and CDR2 (germline): SEHNR, FQNEAQ (reference sequence). V was pared by 5 bases and J by 1 base, with 7 bases of the junction left unmatched. The CDR3 is 16 amino acids. CDR3 residues: CASSISGGVGSYEQYF. The CDR3 bases are TGTGCCAGCAGCATTAGCGGGGGGGTCGGTTCCTACGAGCAGTACTTC.

The chain couples TRBV5-5 to TRBJ2-2; TRBD1 aligns across 8 bases. Germline CDR1 is SGHKS and CDR2 is YYEKEE (reference sequence). CDR3 length: 14 residues. V lost 5 bases to trimming and J lost 6 bases; unmatched junction nucleotides: 6. This CDR3 is CASRPSGGPGELFF. The CDR3 DNA reads as TGTGCCAGCAGGCCATCAGGGGGCCCCGGGGAGCTGTTTTTT. The entire variable domain, with the rest obtained from reference TRBV5-5 and TRBJ2-2, is as follows: DAGVTQSPTHLIKTRGQQVTLRCSPISGHKSVSWYQQVLGQGPQFIFQYYEKEERGRGNFPDRFSARQFPNYSSELNVNALLLGDSALYLCASRPSGGPGELFFGEGSRLTVL.

This clonotype was detected ten times or more. The V call is TRBV7-2, the J call TRBJ2-3; no reliable D call. The CDR3 runs to 11 residues. Trimming left V 4 bases short and J 2 bases short, with 1 base between. The germline CDR1 and CDR2 sequences are SGHTA and FQGNSA. CDR3 DNA sequence: TGTGCCAGCAGCTACACAGATACGCAGTATTTT. The encoded protein is CASSYTDTQYF.

The genes are TRBV6-5 and TRBJ1-5; 8 nucleotides agree with TRBD1. The trim removed 6 bases at V and 2 bases at J, leaving 6 bases unmatched. This CDR3 spans 15 amino acids. Germline V gene lookup returns CDR1 MNHEY and CDR2 SVGAGI. CDR3 protein: CASRAGGAGNQPQHF. The CDR3 DNA is TGTGCCAGCAGAGCAGGGGGCGCGGGCAATCAGCCCCAGCATTTT.

For the CDR3, the DNA is TGTGCCAGCAGCTATGGAGGGGGCATGGGGGATTCACCCCTCCACTTT. Encoded protein: CASSYGGGMGDSPLHF. The chain has TRBV7-8 and TRBJ1-6; TRBD1 agrees at 7 bases. The trim removed 4 bases at V and 8 bases at J, leaving 11 bases unmatched. The CDR3 has 16 residues. Per germline, CDR1 SGHVS and CDR2 FQNEAQ.

J is TRBJ2-7 and V is TRBV29-1; D may correspond to TRBD1 or TRBD2 (6 bases each). This CDR3 is 11 amino acids long. With 4 bases removed from V and 6 bases from J, the gap between germline ends came to 10 bases. CDR1 SQVTM and CDR2 ANQGSEA come from the germline V gene. CDR3 amino acids: CSVVKGGEQYF. The CDR3 DNA sequence: TGCAGCGTTGTCAAGGGGGGCGAGCAGTACTTC.

This clonotype was counted a few times. The chain uses TRBV7-2 and TRBJ1-1; D remains unclear. The CDR3 is 13 residues long. V shed 6 bases and J shed 1 base, with 9 bases lying between them. Germline lookup yields CDR1 SGHTA and CDR2 FQGNSA. CDR3 DNA: TGTGCCAGCAGGCACCCGGGGAACACTGAAGCTTTCTTT. Translating it yields CASRHPGNTEAFF.

V gene TRBV20-1 combines with J gene TRBJ1-2; 8 bases are a match to TRBD1. CDR1 is DFQATT and CDR2 is SNEGSKA in the germline V gene (reference sequence). The CDR3 runs to 13 residues. The V gene end was trimmed by 5 bases and the J gene end by 6 bases; junction bases not matched to a gene: 8. CDR3 protein: CSAEDRELHGYTF. The CDR3 nucleotides read TGCAGTGCTGAGGACAGGGAGCTACATGGCTACACCTTC.

The chain has TRBV7-2 and TRBJ1-2; 9 nucleotides line up with TRBD1. Trimming cost V 9 bases and J 2 bases; bases outside gene matches: 7. Germline V gene sequence: CDR1 SGHTA, CDR2 FQGNSA. The CDR3 is 14 residues long. CDR3 sequence (DNA): TGTGCCAGTTTGGGACAGGGAGAAAACTATGGCTACACCTTC. Its protein is CASLGQGENYGYTF.

This clonotype was detected ten times or more. The chain joins TRBV7-8 to TRBJ2-1; 13 positions match TRBD2. V lost 4 bases and J lost 4; bases outside the gene matches: 10. Germline V gene data show CDR1 as SGHVS and CDR2 as FQNEAQ. The length of the CDR3 is 18 residues. The CDR3 protein is CASSSTSGGSDLYNEQFF. The CDR3 DNA follows: TGTGCCAGCAGCTCGACTAGCGGGGGGTCAGACCTGTACAATGAGCAGTTCTTC.

The sample holds a few counts of this clonotype. The genes are TRBV27 and TRBJ2-7; D gene uncertain. The CDR3 sequence is 16 residues long. Germline V CDR1 and CDR2: MNHEY, SMNVEV (reference sequence). V lost 0 bases, J lost 0 bases, and 12 bases lay in between. The CDR3 region is CASSLSLDGSSYEQYF. The CDR3 region has the DNA TGTGCCAGCAGTTTATCCCTGGACGGAAGCTCCTACGAGCAGTACTTC.

The chain links TRBV4-1 to TRBJ1-2; 7 nucleotides agree with TRBD1. V was clipped by 4 bases and J by 3 bases; unmatched bases: 5. Germline loops: CDR1 MGHRA, CDR2 YSYEKL. CDR3 size: 14 residues. As DNA, the CDR3 is TGCGCCAGCAGCCCCCTCGGACAGGACTATGGCTACACCTTC. Protein sequence: CASSPLGQDYGYTF.

This chain uses TRBV6-5 with TRBJ1-1, with D possibly matching TRBD1 (6 bases). The CDR3 is 14 amino acids. Germline values: CDR1 MNHEY, CDR2 SVGAGI. Deletions cut 8 bases from V and 5 bases from J, with 18 bases between. The CDR3 DNA sequence: TGTGCCAGCTGCCGGGGGGCTAAGGGAACTGAAGCTTTCTTT. The encoded protein is CASCRGAKGTEAFF.

Written as DNA, the CDR3 is TGTGCCAGCAGTTACACCCGGACAGCGCGGGAGCCCCAGCATTTT. Protein: CASSYTRTAREPQHF. This sequence joins TRBV6-7 and TRBJ1-5; possible D gene TRBD1, 6 bases. TRBV6-7 carries the ORF label, with uncertain function. This CDR3 spans 15 amino acids. Deletions cut 2 bases from V and 8 bases from J, with 16 bases between.

This clonotype came up a few times. The gene calls are TRBV6-2 or TRBV6-3 and TRBJ2-7, with 7 bases that match TRBD2. CDR3 size: 13 residues. V was pared by 7 bases and J by 2 bases, with 5 bases of the junction left unmatched. Germline CDR1 and CDR2: MNHEY and SVGEGT. CDR3 nucleotide sequence: TGTGCCAGCAACCCGGGGAGGGCCTACGAGCAGTACTTC. It is translated as CASNPGRAYEQYF.

The gene calls are TRBV4-3 and TRBJ1-4; 9 bases agree with TRBD1. CDR1 LGHNA and CDR2 YSLEER come from the germline V gene. This CDR3 is built from 17 residues. Germline trimming cut 0 bases from V and 9 bases from J; bases unmatched to any gene: 11. The CDR3 nucleotides are TGCGCCAGCAGCCAAGAAAAGCTGGGACAGGGTGGTAAAAAACTGTTTTTT. Residues: CASSQEKLGQGGKKLFF.

The gene calls are TRBV7-8 and TRBJ2-2; 11 bases are a match to TRBD2. In germline, CDR1 is SGHVS, CDR2 FQNEAQ. The CDR3 consists of 15 residues. Trimming removed 5 bases from V and 5 bases from J; junction bases left unmatched: 4. This CDR3 reads CASSPLAGGTGELFF. Written as DNA, the CDR3 is TGTGCCAGCAGCCCATTAGCGGGAGGGACCGGGGAGCTGTTTTTT.

This clonotype came up a few times. This sequence joins TRBV3-1 and TRBJ2-4; TRBD2 matches at 7 bases. This CDR3 contains 15 residues. The V and J ends lost 4 bases and 6 bases, in that order; junction bases with no gene match: 9. Germline V gene data show CDR1 as LGHDT and CDR2 as YNNKEL (reference sequence). The CDR3 bases are TGTGCCAGCAGCCCCGCCCTAGCGGAATTAAACATTCAGTACTTC. Translating it yields CASSPALAELNIQYF.

In its sample, this clonotype was seen a few times. The rearrangement links TRBV6-1 to TRBJ2-7; 11 nucleotides line up with TRBD1. Germline-derived CDR1 and CDR2 are MNHNS and SASEGT. J lost 4 bases, V lost 1 base, and 3 bases had no gene match. The CDR3 length is 15 residues. CDR3 in DNA: TGTGCCAGCAGTGAAGTGGGACAGGGGGGATACGAGCAGTACTTC. Its protein is CASSEVGQGGYEQYF.

The V gene is TRBV7-8, the J gene TRBJ2-7, with D perhaps matching TRBD2 (5 bases). From germline, CDR1 is SGHVS and CDR2 FQNEAQ. Trimming cost V 2 bases and J 7 bases, with 12 bases left between them. CDR3 length equals 13 residues. CDR3 sequence reads: CASSLQQAGEQYF. The CDR3 nucleotides are TGTGCCAGCAGCTTACAGCAGGCGGGTGAGCAGTACTTC.